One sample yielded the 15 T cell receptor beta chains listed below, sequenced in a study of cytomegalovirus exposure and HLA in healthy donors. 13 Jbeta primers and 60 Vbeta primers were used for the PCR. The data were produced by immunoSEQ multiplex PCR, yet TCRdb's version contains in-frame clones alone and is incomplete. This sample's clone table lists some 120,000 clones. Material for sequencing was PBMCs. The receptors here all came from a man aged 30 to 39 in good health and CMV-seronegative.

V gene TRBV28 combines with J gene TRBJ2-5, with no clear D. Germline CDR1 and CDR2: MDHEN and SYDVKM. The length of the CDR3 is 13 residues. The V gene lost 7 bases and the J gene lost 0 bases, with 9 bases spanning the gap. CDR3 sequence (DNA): TGTGCCAGCACCGAGGTGGACCAAGAGACCCAGTACTTC. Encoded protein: CASTEVDQETQYF.

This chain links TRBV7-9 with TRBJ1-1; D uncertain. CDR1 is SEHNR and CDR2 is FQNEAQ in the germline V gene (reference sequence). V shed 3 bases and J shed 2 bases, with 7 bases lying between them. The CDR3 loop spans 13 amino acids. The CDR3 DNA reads TGTGCCAGCAGCTTGCAGGAAAACACTGAAGCTTTCTTT. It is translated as CASSLQENTEAFF.

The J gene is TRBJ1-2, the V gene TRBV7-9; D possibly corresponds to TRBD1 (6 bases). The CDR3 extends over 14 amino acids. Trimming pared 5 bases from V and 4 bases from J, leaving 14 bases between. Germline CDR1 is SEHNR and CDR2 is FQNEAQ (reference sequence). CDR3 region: CASSEGTGIYGYTF. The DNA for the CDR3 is TGTGCCAGCAGCGAAGGAACAGGGATCTATGGCTACACCTTC. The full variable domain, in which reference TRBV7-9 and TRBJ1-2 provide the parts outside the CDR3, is DTGVSQNPRHKITKRGQNVTFRCDPISEHNRLYWYRQTLGQGPEFLTYFQNEAQLEKSRLLSDRFSAERPKGSFSTLEIQRTEQGDSAMYLCASSEGTGIYGYTFGSGTRLTVV.

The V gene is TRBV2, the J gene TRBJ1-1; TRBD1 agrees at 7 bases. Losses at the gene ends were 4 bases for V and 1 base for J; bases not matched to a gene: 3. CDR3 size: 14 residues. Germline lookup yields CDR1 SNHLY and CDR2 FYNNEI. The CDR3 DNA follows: TGTGCCAGCAGTGCACAGGGGACGAACACTGAAGCTTTCTTT. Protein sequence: CASSAQGTNTEAFF.

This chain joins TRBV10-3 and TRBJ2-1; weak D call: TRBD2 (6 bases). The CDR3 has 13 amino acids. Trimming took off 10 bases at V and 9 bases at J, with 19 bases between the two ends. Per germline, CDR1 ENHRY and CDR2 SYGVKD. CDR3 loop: CATPGVREGEQFF. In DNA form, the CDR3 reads TGTGCCACCCCGGGGGTCCGAGAGGGTGAGCAGTTCTTC.

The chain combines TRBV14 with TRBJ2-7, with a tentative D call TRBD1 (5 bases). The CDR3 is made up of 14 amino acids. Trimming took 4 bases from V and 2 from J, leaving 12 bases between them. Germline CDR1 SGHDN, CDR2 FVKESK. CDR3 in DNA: TGTGCCAGCAGCCTACAGGCTTCCCCCTACGAGCAGTACTTC. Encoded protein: CASSLQASPYEQYF.

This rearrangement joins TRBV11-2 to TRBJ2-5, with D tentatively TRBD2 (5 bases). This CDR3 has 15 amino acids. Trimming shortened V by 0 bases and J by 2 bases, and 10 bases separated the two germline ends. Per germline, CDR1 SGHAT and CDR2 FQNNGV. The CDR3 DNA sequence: TGTGCCAGCAGCTTAGATGGGAGCGCACAAGAGACCCAGTACTTC. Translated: CASSLDGSAQETQYF.

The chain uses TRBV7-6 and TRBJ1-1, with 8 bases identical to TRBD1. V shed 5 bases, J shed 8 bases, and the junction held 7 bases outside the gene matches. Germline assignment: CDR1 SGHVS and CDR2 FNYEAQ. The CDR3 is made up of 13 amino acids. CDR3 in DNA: TGTGCCAGCAGCACCCGACAGGGGACGGAAGCTTTCTTT. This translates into CASSTRQGTEAFF. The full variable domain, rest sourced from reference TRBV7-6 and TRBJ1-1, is GAGVSQSPRYKVTKRGQDVALRCDPISGHVSLYWYRQALGQGPEFLTYFNYEAQQDKSGLPNDRFSAERPEGSISTLTIQRTEQRDSAMYRCASSTRQGTEAFFGQGTRLTVV.

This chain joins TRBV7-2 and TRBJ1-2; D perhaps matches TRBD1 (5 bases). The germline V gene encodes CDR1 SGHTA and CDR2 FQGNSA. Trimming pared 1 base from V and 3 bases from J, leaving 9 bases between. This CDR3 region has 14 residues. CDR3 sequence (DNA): TGTGCCAGCAGCTTAGGCAGGGCTGACTATGGCTACACCTTC. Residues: CASSLGRADYGYTF.

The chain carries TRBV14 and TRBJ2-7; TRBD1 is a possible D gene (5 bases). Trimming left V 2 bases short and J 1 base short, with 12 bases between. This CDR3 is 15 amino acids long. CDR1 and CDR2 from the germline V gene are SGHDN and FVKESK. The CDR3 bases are TGTGCCAGCAGCCAAACACCAGGGTTGTCCTACGAGCAGTACTTC. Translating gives CASSQTPGLSYEQYF.

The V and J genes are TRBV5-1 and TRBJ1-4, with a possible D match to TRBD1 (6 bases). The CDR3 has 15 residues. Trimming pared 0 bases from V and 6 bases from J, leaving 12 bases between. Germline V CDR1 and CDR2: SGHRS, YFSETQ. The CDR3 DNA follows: TGCGCCAGCAGCTTGGACGGGGGGGCGGATGAAAAACTGTTTTTT. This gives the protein CASSLDGGADEKLFF.

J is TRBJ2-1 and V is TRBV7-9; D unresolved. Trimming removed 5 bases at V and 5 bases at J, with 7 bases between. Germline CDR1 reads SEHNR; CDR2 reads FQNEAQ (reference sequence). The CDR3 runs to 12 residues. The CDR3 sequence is CASSPLDNEQFF. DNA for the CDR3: TGTGCCAGCAGCCCCCTCGACAATGAGCAGTTCTTC.

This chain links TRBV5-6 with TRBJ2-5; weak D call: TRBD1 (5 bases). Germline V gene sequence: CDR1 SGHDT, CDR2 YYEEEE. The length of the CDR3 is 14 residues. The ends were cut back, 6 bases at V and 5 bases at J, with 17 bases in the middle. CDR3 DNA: TGTGCCAGCAACCCAGTAGGGGCCGGGGAGACCCAGTACTTC. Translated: CASNPVGAGETQYF.

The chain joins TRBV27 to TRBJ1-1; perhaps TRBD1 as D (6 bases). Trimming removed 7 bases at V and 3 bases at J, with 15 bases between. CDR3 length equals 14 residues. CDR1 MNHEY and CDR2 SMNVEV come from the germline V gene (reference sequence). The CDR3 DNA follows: TGTGCCAGCAATGGGAGGGGGGGAGACACTGAAGCTTTCTTT. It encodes CASNGRGGDTEAFF.

CDR3 DNA sequence: TGTGCCAGCAGTTTAGCCGGGACACTCACATTAGGAGCTTTCTTT. It codes for CASSLAGTLTLGAFF. The genes are TRBV28 and TRBJ1-1; possible D gene TRBD1, 6 bases. The ends were cut back, 2 bases at V and 10 bases at J, with 20 bases in the middle. There are 15 residues in the CDR3. In germline, CDR1 is MDHEN, CDR2 SYDVKM.